This TCR beta chain was sequenced during a study of T cells in Graves' hyperthyroidism and ophthalmopathy. TCR beta CDR3 regions were amplified from RNA transcripts. An initial round of RT-PCR targeting the TCR CDR3 relied on the HTBI primer set. TCRdb analysed the multiplex PCR reads with MiXCR anew, one entry per CDR3 protein. The sample has 650,000 to 700,000 distinct CDR3 sequences; approximately 15% are singletons. The V segment lost 4 bases and the J segment 5 bases; nucleotides outside the gene matches: 7. Germline assignment: CDR1 SGHTS and CDR2 YDEGEE. The CDR3 totals 15 residues. Comment on this clonotype: The target antigen is unknown.

The study, taken as a whole, reports: Ophthalmopathy, as predicted by the model, came a median 6.5 months after the prediction.

V gene TRBV5-8 combines with J gene TRBJ2-1; 9 bases fit TRBD1. The sequencing sample was made of blood. The source of this sequence is a man aged 45-65 years with Graves' hyperthyroidism. CDR3 bases: TGTGCCAGCAGCCCGGGGGACAGGGCGGACAATGAGCAGTTCTTC. Amino acids: CASSPGDRADNEQFF.